Listed below are T cell receptor beta chains from one sample, sequenced in a study of T cell repertoires in aging, cancer and after chemotherapy. From the multiplex PCR reads, TCRdb called clonotypes with MiXCR, one entry per CDR3 protein. The repertoire holds about 8,700 distinct CDR3 sequences, with roughly 32% as singletons. The sequencing input was blood. These receptor sequences come from a human donor in good health. The CDR3 runs from the conserved cysteine through the conserved F or W. A D gene is named only where the DNA matches it firmly. The listing skips clone size in some rows; elsewhere it reads once, few, many or a size class.

V	J	D	size	length	DNA	CDR3
TRBV6-1	TRBJ2-7	TRBD2	-	15	TGTGCCAGCAGTGAAGCGCTAGCGGGAGCCTACGAGCAGTACTTC	CASSEALAGAYEQYF
TRBV15	TRBJ1-3	TRBD1	-	16	TGTGCCACCAGCAGGGGGACAGGGAGCTCTGGAAACACCATATATTTT	CATSRGTGSSGNTIYF
TRBV7-2	TRBJ1-6	-	-	16	TGTGCCAGCAGCCGATTCCCGGGAGCGAATAATTCACCCCTCCACTTT	CASSRFPGANNSPLHF
TRBV12-3/TRBV12-4	TRBJ2-7	-	medium-sized	13	TGTGCCAGCGGACGGCGGTCCTCCTACGAGCAGTACTTC	CASGRRSSYEQYF
TRBV28	TRBJ1-1	-	-	14	TGTGCCAGCAGTCTATTTCAGGGAGGCACTGAAGCTTTCTTT	CASSLFQGGTEAFF
TRBV20-1	TRBJ1-6	-	-	14	TGCAGTGCTAGGTACAGCCAACCGAATTCACCCCTCCACTTT	CSARYSQPNSPLHF
TRBV6-2/TRBV6-3	TRBJ2-3	TRBD2	-	14	TGTGCCAGCAGAGCGGGATCTGACACAGATACGCAGTATTTT	CASRAGSDTDTQYF
TRBV6-2/TRBV6-3	TRBJ2-7	-	-	13	TGTGCCAGCAGTTCCAGCATCCCCTACGAGCAGTACTTC	CASSSSIPYEQYF
TRBV7-2	TRBJ2-7	TRBD1	-	15	TGTGCCAGCAGCCCCTCCGGGACAGGGACCTACGAGCAGTACTTC	CASSPSGTGTYEQYF
TRBV5-1	TRBJ2-3	TRBD2	-	16	TGCGCCAGCAGCTACCGAGGCGGGAGAAGCACAGATACGCAGTATTTT	CASSYRGGRSTDTQYF